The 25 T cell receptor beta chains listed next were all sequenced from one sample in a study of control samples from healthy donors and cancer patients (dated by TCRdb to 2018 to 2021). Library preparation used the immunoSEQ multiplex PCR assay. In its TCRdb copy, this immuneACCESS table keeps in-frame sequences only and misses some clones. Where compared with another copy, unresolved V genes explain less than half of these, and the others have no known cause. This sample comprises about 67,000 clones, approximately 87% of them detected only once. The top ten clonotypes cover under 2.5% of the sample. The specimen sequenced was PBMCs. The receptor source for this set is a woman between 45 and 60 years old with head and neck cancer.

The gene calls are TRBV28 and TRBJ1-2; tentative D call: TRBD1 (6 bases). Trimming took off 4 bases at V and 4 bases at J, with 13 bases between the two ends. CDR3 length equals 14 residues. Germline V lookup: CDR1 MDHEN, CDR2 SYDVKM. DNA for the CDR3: TGTGCCAGCAGTTATGGGGGGGCGTCCTATGGCTACACCTTC. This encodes CASSYGGASYGYTF.

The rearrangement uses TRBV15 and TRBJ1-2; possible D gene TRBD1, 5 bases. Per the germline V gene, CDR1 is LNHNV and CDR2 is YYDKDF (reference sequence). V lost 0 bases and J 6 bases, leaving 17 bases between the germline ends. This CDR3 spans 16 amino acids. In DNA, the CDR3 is TGTGCCACCAGCAGAGATGGATTAGTCTCGGGGGATGGCTACACCTTC. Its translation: CATSRDGLVSGDGYTF.

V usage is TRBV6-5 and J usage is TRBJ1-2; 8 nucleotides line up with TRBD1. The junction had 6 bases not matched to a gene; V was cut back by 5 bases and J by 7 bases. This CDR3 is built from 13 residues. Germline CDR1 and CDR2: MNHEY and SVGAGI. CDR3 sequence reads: CASSRDRRIGYTF. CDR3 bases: TGTGCCAGCAGTAGGGACAGGCGAATTGGCTACACCTTC.

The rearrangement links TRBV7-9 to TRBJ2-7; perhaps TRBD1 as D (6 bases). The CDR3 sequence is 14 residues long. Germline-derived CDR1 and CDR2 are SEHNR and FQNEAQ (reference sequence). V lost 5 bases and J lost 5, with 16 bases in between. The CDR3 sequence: CASSLGTKHHEQYF. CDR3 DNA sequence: TGTGCCAGCAGCCTAGGGACAAAACACCACGAGCAGTACTTC.

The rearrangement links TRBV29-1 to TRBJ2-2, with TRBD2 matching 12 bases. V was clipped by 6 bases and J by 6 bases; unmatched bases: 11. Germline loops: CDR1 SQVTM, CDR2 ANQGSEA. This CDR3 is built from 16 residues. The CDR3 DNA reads TGCAGCGTCCATCAAAAGCTAGCGGGGGGGCCCGGGGAGCTGTTTTTT. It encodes CSVHQKLAGGPGELFF.

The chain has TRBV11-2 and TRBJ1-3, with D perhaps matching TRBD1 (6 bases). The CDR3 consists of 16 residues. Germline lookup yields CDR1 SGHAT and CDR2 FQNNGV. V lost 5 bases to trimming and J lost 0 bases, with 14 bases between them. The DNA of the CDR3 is TGTGCCAGCAGCCCCCTGGACAGACTCTCTGGAAACACCATATATTTT. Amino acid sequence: CASSPLDRLSGNTIYF.

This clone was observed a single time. CDR3 nucleotide sequence: TGTGCCACAGTTAGAGATACGCAGTATTTT. Amino acids: CATVRDTQYF. This rearrangement joins TRBV30 to TRBJ2-3; D is undetermined. Germline values: CDR1 GTSNPN, CDR2 SVGIG (reference sequence). The CDR3 sequence is 10 residues long. Trimming took 8 bases from V and 5 from J, leaving 8 bases between them.

CDR3: CASSPSVISDTQYF. For the CDR3, the DNA is TGTGCCAGCAGTCCCTCCGTAATATCAGATACGCAGTATTTT. The J gene is TRBJ2-3, the V gene TRBV7-3, with D uncertain. Per germline, CDR1 SGHTA and CDR2 FQGTGA. The CDR3 is 14 residues long. With 6 bases removed from V and 4 bases from J, the gap between germline ends came to 14 bases.

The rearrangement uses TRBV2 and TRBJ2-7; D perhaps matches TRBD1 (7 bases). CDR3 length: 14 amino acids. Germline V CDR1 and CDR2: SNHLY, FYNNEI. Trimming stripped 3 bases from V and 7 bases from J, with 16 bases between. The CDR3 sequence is CASSDRTGRGEQYF. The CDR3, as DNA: TGTGCCAGCAGTGACAGGACAGGTCGGGGGGAGCAGTACTTC.

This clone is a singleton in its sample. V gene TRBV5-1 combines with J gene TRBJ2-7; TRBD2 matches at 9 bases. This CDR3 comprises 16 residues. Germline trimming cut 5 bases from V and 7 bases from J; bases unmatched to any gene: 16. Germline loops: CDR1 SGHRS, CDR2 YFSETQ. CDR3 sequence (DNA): TGCGCCAGCAGACTGATGGCTAGCGGGGCCCTGGAAGAGCAGTACTTC. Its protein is CASRLMASGALEEQYF. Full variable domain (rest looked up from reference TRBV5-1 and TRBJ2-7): KAGVTQTPRYLIKTRGQQVTLSCSPISGHRSVSWYQQTPGQGLQFLFEYFSETQRNKGNFPGRFSGRQFSNSRSEMNVSTLELGDSALYLCASRLMASGALEEQYFGPGTRLTVT.

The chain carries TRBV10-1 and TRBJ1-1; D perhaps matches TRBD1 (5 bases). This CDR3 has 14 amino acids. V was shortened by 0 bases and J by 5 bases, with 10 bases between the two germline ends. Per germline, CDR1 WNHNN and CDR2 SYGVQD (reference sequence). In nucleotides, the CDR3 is TGCGCCAGCAGTGAGTCCGGGGGAGGGACTGAAGCTTTCTTT. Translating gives CASSESGGGTEAFF.

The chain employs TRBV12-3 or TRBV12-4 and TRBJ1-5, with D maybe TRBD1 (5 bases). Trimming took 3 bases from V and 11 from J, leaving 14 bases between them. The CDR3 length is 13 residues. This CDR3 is CASSLGDPRAQHF. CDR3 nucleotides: TGTGCCAGCAGTTTGGGGGACCCAAGGGCCCAGCATTTT.

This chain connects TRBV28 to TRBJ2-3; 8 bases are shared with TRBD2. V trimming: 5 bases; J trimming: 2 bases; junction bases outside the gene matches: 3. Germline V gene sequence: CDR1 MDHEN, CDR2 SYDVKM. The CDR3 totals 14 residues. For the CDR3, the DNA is TGTGCCAGCAGTCCGGGACTAGTCACAGATACGCAGTATTTT. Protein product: CASSPGLVTDTQYF.

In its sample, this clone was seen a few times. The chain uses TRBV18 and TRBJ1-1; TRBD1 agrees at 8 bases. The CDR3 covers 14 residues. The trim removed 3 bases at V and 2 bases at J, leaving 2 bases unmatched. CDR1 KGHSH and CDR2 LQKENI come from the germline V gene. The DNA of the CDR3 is TGTGCCAGCTCACCGGGACAGGTTAACACTGAAGCTTTCTTT. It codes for CASSPGQVNTEAFF.

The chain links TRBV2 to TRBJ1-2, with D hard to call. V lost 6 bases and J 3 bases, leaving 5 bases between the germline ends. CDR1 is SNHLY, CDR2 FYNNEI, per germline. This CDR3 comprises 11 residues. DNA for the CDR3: TGTGCCAGCAGCCCCTACTATGGCTACACCTTC. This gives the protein CASSPYYGYTF. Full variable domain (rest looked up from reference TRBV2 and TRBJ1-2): EPEVTQTPSHQVTQMGQEVILRCVPISNHLYFYWYRQILGQKVEFLVSFYNNEISEKSEIFDDQFSVERPDGSNFTLKIRSTKLEDSAMYFCASSPYYGYTFGSGTRLTVV.

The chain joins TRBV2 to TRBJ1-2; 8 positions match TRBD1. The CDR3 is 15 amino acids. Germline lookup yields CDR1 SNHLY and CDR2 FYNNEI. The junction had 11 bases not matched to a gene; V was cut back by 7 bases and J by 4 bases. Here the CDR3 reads CASTKEDRGLYGYTF. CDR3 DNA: TGTGCCAGCACTAAGGAAGACAGGGGACTCTATGGCTACACCTTC.

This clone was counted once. The CDR3 loop is CASSPRVGQGNQPQHF. In DNA, the CDR3 is TGTGCCAGCTCACCTCGGGTTGGACAGGGGAATCAGCCCCAGCATTTT. The chain is built from TRBV18 and TRBJ1-5; the match to TRBD1 covers 9 bases. With 3 bases clipped from V and 4 bases from J, the junction kept 7 bases outside the gene matches. This CDR3 has 16 residues. The germline V gene has CDR1 KGHSH and CDR2 LQKENI.

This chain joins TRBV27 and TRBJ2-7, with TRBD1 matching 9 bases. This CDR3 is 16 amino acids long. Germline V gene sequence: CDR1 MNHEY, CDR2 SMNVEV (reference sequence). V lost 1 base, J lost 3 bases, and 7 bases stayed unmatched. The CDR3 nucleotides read TGTGCCAGCAGTTTATTTTGGACAGGGGAGAGCTACGAGCAGTACTTC. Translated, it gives CASSLFWTGESYEQYF.

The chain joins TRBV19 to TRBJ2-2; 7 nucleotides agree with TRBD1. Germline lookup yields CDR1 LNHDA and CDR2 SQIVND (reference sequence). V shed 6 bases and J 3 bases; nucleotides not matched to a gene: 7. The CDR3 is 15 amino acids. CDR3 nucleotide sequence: TGTGCCAGTAGGACCGGGACAGTCGACACCGGGGAGCTGTTTTTT. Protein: CASRTGTVDTGELFF.

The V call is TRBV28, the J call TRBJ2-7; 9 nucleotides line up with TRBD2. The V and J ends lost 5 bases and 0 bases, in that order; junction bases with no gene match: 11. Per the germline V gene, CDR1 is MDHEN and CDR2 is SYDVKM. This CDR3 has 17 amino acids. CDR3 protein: CASSQPTSGWSSYEQYF. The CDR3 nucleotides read TGTGCCAGCAGTCAACCTACTAGCGGGTGGAGCTCCTACGAGCAGTACTTC.

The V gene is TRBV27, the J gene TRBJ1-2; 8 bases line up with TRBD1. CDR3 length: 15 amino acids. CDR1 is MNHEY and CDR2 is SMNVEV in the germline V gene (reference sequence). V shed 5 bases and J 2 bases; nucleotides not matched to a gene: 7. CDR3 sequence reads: CASSPRQGWNYGYTF. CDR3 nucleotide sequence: TGTGCCAGCAGTCCCCGACAGGGGTGGAACTATGGCTACACCTTC.

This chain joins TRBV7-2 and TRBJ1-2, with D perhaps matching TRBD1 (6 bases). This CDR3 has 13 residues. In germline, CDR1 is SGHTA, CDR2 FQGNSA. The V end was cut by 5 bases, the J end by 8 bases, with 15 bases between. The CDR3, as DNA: TGTGCCAGCAGCAGGCAGACAGGCCTCGGCTACACCTTC. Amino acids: CASSRQTGLGYTF.

As DNA, the CDR3 is TGTGCCAGCAGCGTACAGGGAAATGAAGCTTTCTTT. Translating it yields CASSVQGNEAFF. The J gene is TRBJ1-1, the V gene TRBV3-1 (or the pseudogene TRBV3-2); D is perhaps TRBD1 (6 bases). The V end lost 5 bases, the J end lost 7 bases, and 11 bases lay between the germline ends. From germline, CDR1 is LGHDT and CDR2 YNNKEL (reference sequence). This CDR3 is built from 12 residues.

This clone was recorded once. The CDR3 protein is CASGGNTGELFF. CDR3 nucleotide sequence: TGCGCCAGCGGGGGAAACACCGGGGAGCTGTTTTTT. V and J are TRBV4-3 and TRBJ2-2; D may correspond to TRBD1 or TRBD2 (5 bases each). V lost 8 bases to trimming and J lost 2 bases, with 6 bases between them. The CDR3 has 12 residues. Germline CDR1 LGHNA, CDR2 YSLEER.

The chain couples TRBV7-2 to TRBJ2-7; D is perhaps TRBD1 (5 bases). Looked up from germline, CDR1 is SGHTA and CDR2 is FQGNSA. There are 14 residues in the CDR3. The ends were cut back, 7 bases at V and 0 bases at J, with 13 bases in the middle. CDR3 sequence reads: CASNDGHSSYEQYF. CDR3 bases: TGTGCCAGCAATGACGGACACAGCTCCTACGAGCAGTACTTC.